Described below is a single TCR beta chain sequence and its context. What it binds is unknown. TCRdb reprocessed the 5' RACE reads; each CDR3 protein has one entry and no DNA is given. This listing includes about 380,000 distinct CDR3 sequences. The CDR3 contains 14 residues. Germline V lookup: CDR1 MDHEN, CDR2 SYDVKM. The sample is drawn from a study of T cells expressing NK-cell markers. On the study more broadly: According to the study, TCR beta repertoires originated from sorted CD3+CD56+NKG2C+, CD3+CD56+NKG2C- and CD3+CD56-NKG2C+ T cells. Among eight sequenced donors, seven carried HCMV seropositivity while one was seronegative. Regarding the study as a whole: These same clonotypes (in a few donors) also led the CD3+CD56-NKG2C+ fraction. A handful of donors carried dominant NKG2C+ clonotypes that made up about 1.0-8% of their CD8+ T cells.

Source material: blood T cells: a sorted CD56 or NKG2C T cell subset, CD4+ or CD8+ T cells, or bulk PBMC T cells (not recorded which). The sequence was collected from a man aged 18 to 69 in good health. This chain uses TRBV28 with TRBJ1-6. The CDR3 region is CASSLSQNKWPLHF.